What follows are 21 T cell receptor beta chains derived from one specimen sequenced in a study of T cell changes during pregnancy in multiple sclerosis. The protocol was immunoSEQ multiplex PCR, while the TCRdb copy is restricted to in-frame clones and leaves out a portion. This table holds approximately 87,000 clones, approximately 90% found once. Sample: CD4+ T cells from peripheral blood mononuclear cells, taken in the second trimester of pregnancy. The receptors shown here come from a female donor with multiple sclerosis, enrolled in a pregnancy study.

The rearrangement joins TRBV30 to TRBJ2-7; D is ambiguous. The ends were cut back, 5 bases at V and 9 bases at J, with 17 bases in the middle. This CDR3 contains 12 residues. Germline CDR1 is GTSNPN and CDR2 is SVGIG (reference sequence). In DNA, the CDR3 is TGTGCCTGGTCCCACCGCCTAGGCGCGCAGTACTTC. It specifies CAWSHRLGAQYF.

This chain connects TRBV9 to TRBJ1-4; TRBD1 might be the D (6 bases). This CDR3 has 16 residues. Per germline, CDR1 SGDLS and CDR2 YYNGEE. Trimming stripped 3 bases from V and 4 bases from J, with 16 bases between. The CDR3 DNA reads as TGTGCCAGCAGCGCTAGCGGGGGCGTGGGTAATGAAAAACTGTTTTTT. Residues: CASSASGGVGNEKLFF.

V and J are TRBV11-2 and TRBJ2-1; 12 nucleotides line up with TRBD2. The V and J ends lost 2 bases and 7 bases, in that order; junction bases with no gene match: 6. CDR1 SGHAT and CDR2 FQNNGV come from the germline V gene. The CDR3 runs to 16 residues. This chain's CDR3 is CASSLLSSGGANEQFF. As DNA, the CDR3 is TGTGCCAGCAGCTTACTATCTAGCGGGGGGGCGAATGAGCAGTTCTTC. Using reference TRBV11-2 and TRBJ2-1 for the parts outside the CDR3, the full variable domain is EAGVAQSPRYKIIEKRQSVAFWCNPISGHATLYWYQQILGQGPKLLIQFQNNGVVDDSQLPKDRFSAERLKGVDSTLKIQPAKLEDSAVYLCASSLLSSGGANEQFFGPGTRLTVL.

This chain joins TRBV10-3 and TRBJ2-3; tentatively, D is TRBD2 (6 bases). Trimming cost V 6 bases and J 2 bases, with 12 bases left between them. CDR1 is ENHRY, CDR2 SYGVKD, per germline. CDR3 length equals 14 residues. The CDR3 region has the DNA TGTGCCATCAGGATCGGGAGCAACACAGATACGCAGTATTTT. It yields the protein CAIRIGSNTDTQYF.

The V call is TRBV11-3, the J call TRBJ2-3; 9 bases are a match to TRBD2. The germline gives CDR1 SGHNT, CDR2 YENEEA. The CDR3 spans 14 residues. Trimming removed 3 bases from V and 5 bases from J; junction bases left unmatched: 3. The CDR3 spells CASSFSGRRDTQYF. The CDR3 region has the DNA TGTGCCAGCAGCTTTAGCGGGAGAAGAGATACGCAGTATTTT.

In this sample, this clone turned up a few times. V usage is TRBV5-4 and J usage is TRBJ1-1, with 7 bases identical to TRBD1. After removal of 4 bases from V and 2 bases from J, the junction contained 14 bases not matched to a gene. Germline V gene data show CDR1 as SGHNT and CDR2 as YYREEE (reference sequence). There are 17 residues in the CDR3. CDR3 nucleotide sequence: TGTGCCAGCAGCGGCCGGGACAGCGAATCACTTAACACTGAAGCTTTCTTT. Translating gives CASSGRDSESLNTEAFF.

The V and J genes are TRBV5-4 and TRBJ2-5, with 9 bases lining up with TRBD2. The CDR3 sequence is 17 residues long. The trim removed 0 bases at V and 1 base at J, leaving 7 bases unmatched. CDR1 SGHNT and CDR2 YYREEE come from the germline V gene (reference sequence). The CDR3 bases are TGTGCCAGCAGCTTGGCCGCGGGGGGGGTCCCCCAAGAGACCCAGTACTTC. Encoded protein: CASSLAAGGVPQETQYF.

The V gene is TRBV4-1, the J gene TRBJ2-1; D remains unclear. The ends were cut back, 3 bases at V and 0 bases at J, with 12 bases in the middle. The CDR3 is 16 residues long. CDR1 and CDR2 from the germline V gene are MGHRA and YSYEKL. The CDR3 sequence: CASSHPGALSYNEQFF. The CDR3 DNA reads as TGCGCCAGCAGCCACCCAGGTGCCCTCTCCTACAATGAGCAGTTCTTC.

The chain combines TRBV9 with TRBJ2-3, with a weak D call TRBD2 (5 bases). V shed 0 bases and J shed 3 bases, with 11 bases lying between them. The CDR3 consists of 15 residues. The germline gives CDR1 SGDLS, CDR2 YYNGEE. CDR3 nucleotides: TGTGCCAGCAGCGTAGGGGCGGGTATGACAGATACGCAGTATTTT. Its protein is CASSVGAGMTDTQYF.

The chain uses TRBV6-1 and TRBJ1-2; 7 nucleotides agree with TRBD1. J was trimmed by 6 bases and V by 5 bases; bases with no gene match: 12. The CDR3 is 15 amino acids. Germline lookup yields CDR1 MNHNS and CDR2 SASEGT. The CDR3 sequence: CASSSQGEIYHGYTF. CDR3 nucleotide sequence: TGTGCCAGCAGTAGTCAGGGGGAAATCTATCATGGCTACACCTTC.

CDR3 region: CASSLTGQGYNEQFF. As DNA, the CDR3 is TGCGCCAGCAGCTTGACCGGACAGGGCTACAATGAGCAGTTCTTC. The chain recombines TRBV5-1 with TRBJ2-1, with 8 bases fitting TRBD1. CDR1 is SGHRS and CDR2 is YFSETQ in the germline V gene. Germline trimming cut 1 base from V and 3 bases from J; bases unmatched to any gene: 3. The CDR3 runs 15 residues.

This clone was found a few times. The chain combines TRBV27 with TRBJ1-2, with a tentative D call TRBD1 (6 bases). The CDR3 contains 13 residues. The V gene lost 2 bases and the J gene lost 5 bases, with 9 bases spanning the gap. The germline V gene encodes CDR1 MNHEY and CDR2 SMNVEV (reference sequence). CDR3 DNA sequence: TGTGCCAGCAGTTTAAGGGGGAGTTATGGCTACACCTTC. Translation: CASSLRGSYGYTF.

The J gene is TRBJ1-2, the V gene TRBV5-6, with D possibly matching TRBD1 (6 bases). The germline V gene encodes CDR1 SGHDT and CDR2 YYEEEE. The V and J ends lost 0 bases and 0 bases respectively, with 9 bases between them. This CDR3 is built from 15 residues. CDR3 DNA: TGTGCCAGCAGCTTGGTACAGGGATCTAACTATGGCTACACCTTC. Residues: CASSLVQGSNYGYTF.

Only one count was recorded for this clone. The genes are TRBV2 and TRBJ1-3; perhaps TRBD1 as D (5 bases). Looked up from germline, CDR1 is SNHLY and CDR2 is FYNNEI. Between the trimmed V and J ends, which lost 8 bases and 0 bases, there was a span of 11 bases. The CDR3 totals 14 residues. CDR3 in amino acids: CASGKTDSGNTIYF. The DNA for the CDR3 is TGTGCCAGCGGTAAGACAGACTCTGGAAACACCATATATTTT. The whole variable domain, remainder taken from reference TRBV2 and TRBJ1-3, is EPEVTQTPSHQVTQMGQEVILRCVPISNHLYFYWYRQILGQKVEFLVSFYNNEISEKSEIFDDQFSVERPDGSNFTLKIRSTKLEDSAMYFCASGKTDSGNTIYFGEGSWLTVV.

J is TRBJ2-1 and V is TRBV13; 7 bases are shared with TRBD1. The CDR3 sequence is 15 residues long. CDR1 and CDR2 from the germline V gene are PRHDT and FYEKMQ (reference sequence). After removal of 7 bases from V and 3 bases from J, the junction contained 9 bases not matched to a gene. Written as DNA, the CDR3 is TGTGCCAGCACCACAACACAGGGGAACTACAATGAGCAGTTCTTC. Protein: CASTTTQGNYNEQFF.

The rearrangement uses TRBV6-1 and TRBJ1-2; D gene uncertain. There are 13 residues in the CDR3. The V end lost 6 bases, the J end lost 3 bases, and 11 bases lay between the germline ends. Germline CDR1 and CDR2: MNHNS and SASEGT. The DNA of the CDR3 is TGTGCCAGCAGCCACGACACCTACTATGGCTACACCTTC. This codes for CASSHDTYYGYTF.

The CDR3 sequence: CASSGQGSGSLYNEQFF. The DNA of the CDR3 is TGTGCCAGCAGTGGACAGGGATCGGGGTCACTCTACAATGAGCAGTTCTTC. The chain links TRBV2 to TRBJ2-1; 7 bases line up with TRBD1. Germline CDR1 SNHLY, CDR2 FYNNEI. J lost 3 bases, V lost 4 bases, and 12 bases had no gene match. This CDR3 contains 17 residues.

This clone came up once. The chain is built from TRBV7-3 and TRBJ2-3; 9 bases fit TRBD2. Per germline, CDR1 SGHTA and CDR2 FQGTGA. After removal of 5 bases from V and 9 bases from J, the junction contained 12 bases not matched to a gene. This CDR3 comprises 15 residues. CDR3 DNA: TGTGCCAGCAGCCTCGGGGTAGCGGGAGCCGGGACGCAGTATTTT. It encodes CASSLGVAGAGTQYF.

This clone was seen only once. J is TRBJ2-3 and V is TRBV7-9; tentatively, D is TRBD1 (6 bases). This CDR3 spans 14 amino acids. Germline loops: CDR1 SEHNR, CDR2 FQNEAQ (reference sequence). V lost 2 bases to trimming and J lost 4 bases, with 10 bases between them. The DNA for the CDR3 is TGTGCCAGCAGCTTAAGACAGGCGGCAGATACGCAGTATTTT. Translation: CASSLRQAADTQYF. Complete variable domain (other parts from reference TRBV7-9 and TRBJ2-3): DTGVSQNPRHKITKRGQNVTFRCDPISEHNRLYWYRQTLGQGPEFLTYFQNEAQLEKSRLLSDRFSAERPKGSFSTLEIQRTEQGDSAMYLCASSLRQAADTQYFGPGTRLTVL.

This clone occurred a few times. The genes are TRBV28 and TRBJ2-7, with 9 nucleotides matching TRBD1. V was pared by 6 bases and J by 4 bases, with 10 bases of the junction left unmatched. The CDR3 contains 15 residues. Germline loops: CDR1 MDHEN, CDR2 SYDVKM. CDR3 in amino acids: CASSSPQGARYEQYF. The CDR3 nucleotides are TGTGCCAGCAGCTCACCACAGGGGGCGCGGTACGAGCAGTACTTC.

V usage is TRBV7-2 and J usage is TRBJ2-7; possible D gene TRBD2, 5 bases. The CDR3 contains 14 residues. The germline V and J ends were trimmed by 1 base and 3 bases, with 10 bases remaining between them. Germline lookup yields CDR1 SGHTA and CDR2 FQGNSA. CDR3 nucleotide sequence: TGTGCCAGCAGCTTAGGGGGAGTTAACTACGAGCAGTACTTC. It is translated as CASSLGGVNYEQYF.